The entry that follows covers one T cell receptor beta chain sequence. Its specificity is unknown. This same CDR3 is encoded by further DNA sequences in the sample. The data were taken from a study of CD8+ T cells in alopecia areata. Whole-study results and caveats: Normal skin contains resident alphabeta T cells, and these are also sequenced in scalp samples. Affected scalp, especially in alopecia totalis/universalis, had a higher clonality than normal scalp did.

CDR3 length: 10 amino acids. With 2 bases removed from V and 4 bases from J, the gap between germline ends came to 2 bases. Germline lookup yields CDR1 SQVTM and CDR2 ANQGSEA. cDNA reverse transcribed from extracted RNA served as the sequencing template. The assay was immunoSEQ multiplex PCR, and TCRdb's table has in-frame clones only and misses some. The data show roughly 200,000 clones, approximately 60% seen once. The chain is built from TRBV29-1 and TRBJ2-5, with unresolved D. Sequencing used CD8+ T cells sorted from blood. The receptor's source is a human donor in good health. Here the CDR3 DNA reads TGCAGCGTTGAACGAGAGACCCAGTACTTC. The encoded protein is CSVERETQYF.